The clone carrying this T cell receptor beta chain was seen many times. The antigen is not known. This record comes from a study of regulatory T cells in long-lasting Graves disease. Study as a whole: Graves' disease counted as persistent after over 5 years of antithyroid drugs with positive TSH receptor antibodies.

Sequencing libraries for TCR beta were prepared with iRepertoire HTBI primers and Arm-PCR of CDR3 regions. TCRdb re-analysed the multiplex PCR reads in MiXCR, keeping a single row per CDR3 protein. The sample consists of around 400,000 distinct CDR3 sequences, roughly 23% of them appearing once. Study results and caveats: Segments TRBV28, TRBJ1-2 and TRBJ2-5 showed preferential usage in persistent disease. Blood alone, not thyroid tissue, was studied.

The V and J ends lost 9 bases and 4 bases respectively, with 13 bases between them. CDR1 is SGHRS, CDR2 YFSETQ, per germline. The CDR3 is made up of 12 amino acids. As for time point: persistent/refractory GD, antithyroid drugs over 5 years with positive TRAb. Extracted RNA from PBMCs served as the source of the TCR library. The rearrangement links TRBV5-1 to TRBJ1-2; D remains ambiguous. The TCR sequence derives from a female donor with Graves disease. The sequencing here drew on peripheral blood mononuclear cells (PBMCs), taken when the disease was refractory, from a patient treated with antithyroid drugs. CDR3 region: CATQDDTYGYTF. In DNA, the CDR3 is TGCGCCACGCAGGACGATACCTATGGCTACACCTTC.